Below, 10 T cell receptor beta chains from the same sample are listed, as sequenced in a study of blood T cell repertoires in COVID-19. The protocol was immunoSEQ multiplex PCR, while the TCRdb copy is restricted to in-frame clones and leaves out a portion. The profile shows more than 110,000 clones, 79% of them singletons. Sequences were obtained from peripheral blood. The source of these receptors is a man aged 60 to 69 with acute or convalescent COVID-19.

About this clone itself: The sample has other DNA sequences that encode this CDR3 too. This sequence joins TRBV2 and TRBJ2-5; 11 nucleotides match TRBD1. The germline gives CDR1 SNHLY, CDR2 FYNNEI. The CDR3 loop spans 14 amino acids. Germline trimming cut 5 bases from V and 2 bases from J; bases unmatched to any gene: 1. Here the CDR3 reads CASSRDRGQETQYF. The CDR3 coding sequence is TGTGCCAGCAGTCGGGACAGGGGGCAAGAGACCCAGTACTTC.

The chain uses TRBV5-4 and TRBJ2-5; the D is unclear. The CDR3 covers 13 residues. V lost 1 base, J lost 2 bases, and 6 bases lay in between. Germline V gene data show CDR1 as SGHNT and CDR2 as YYREEE (reference sequence). The CDR3 bases are TGTGCCAGCAGCTTGACTACTCAAGAGACCCAGTACTTC. It codes for CASSLTTQETQYF.

The V call is TRBV4-3, the J call TRBJ1-2; D remains ambiguous. CDR1 is LGHNA and CDR2 is YSLEER in the germline V gene. V was pared by 1 base and J by 4 bases, with 13 bases between. The CDR3 runs 15 residues. Here the CDR3 reads CASSQAYPILYGYTF. Here the CDR3 DNA reads TGCGCCAGCAGCCAAGCATACCCTATCCTCTATGGCTACACCTTC.

In this sample, this clone turned up once. The chain employs TRBV4-2 and TRBJ2-1; no firm D call. The CDR3 spans 12 residues. In germline, CDR1 is LGHNA, CDR2 YNFKEQ. Trimming stripped 0 bases from V and 10 bases from J, with 7 bases between. For the CDR3, the DNA is TGTGCCAGCAGCCAAGACCCAGCGGAGCAGTTCTTC. Translating gives CASSQDPAEQFF.

V and J are TRBV5-5 and TRBJ2-7; 7 bases line up with TRBD2. J gave up 0 bases and V 1 base, and 4 bases lay outside the gene matches. Per the germline V gene, CDR1 is SGHKS and CDR2 is YYEKEE (reference sequence). This CDR3 contains 15 residues. This chain's CDR3 is CASSLWGGSSYEQYF. The CDR3 DNA reads as TGTGCCAGCAGCTTGTGGGGGGGGAGCTCCTACGAGCAGTACTTC.

This chain joins TRBV6-2 or TRBV6-3 and TRBJ2-1, with 9 bases fitting TRBD2. Germline CDR1 is MNHEY and CDR2 is SVGEGT. This CDR3 has 17 residues. Trimming took 4 bases from V and 0 from J; bases not matched to a gene: 7. The CDR3 DNA reads TGTGCCAGCAGTTCCACTCATAGCGGGAGCTCCTACAATGAGCAGTTCTTC. Its translation: CASSSTHSGSSYNEQFF.

This chain links TRBV28 with TRBJ1-2, with D perhaps TRBD1 (6 bases). This CDR3 contains 13 residues. V shed 4 bases and J shed 3 bases, with 9 bases lying between them. The germline V gene has CDR1 MDHEN and CDR2 SYDVKM. CDR3 sequence (DNA): TGTGCCAGCAGTTCGGGGACACACTATGGCTACACCTTC. This encodes CASSSGTHYGYTF.

V usage is TRBV7-8 and J usage is TRBJ2-3, with TRBD2 identical over 7 bases. Germline values: CDR1 SGHVS, CDR2 FQNEAQ. J lost 5 bases, V lost 5 bases, and 13 bases had no gene match. This CDR3 comprises 16 residues. CDR3 bases: TGTGCCAGCAGCCCCCCCGGTGGAGCGGGAAGAGATACGCAGTATTTT. This encodes CASSPPGGAGRDTQYF.

The chain combines TRBV27 with TRBJ1-1; D is unclear. The CDR3 sequence is 15 residues long. V shed 5 bases and J shed 0 bases, with 13 bases lying between them. The germline CDR1 and CDR2 sequences are MNHEY and SMNVEV (reference sequence). The CDR3, as DNA: TGTGCCAGCAGTGCCAACACGGGTTTGAACACTGAAGCTTTCTTT. Encoded protein: CASSANTGLNTEAFF.

The gene calls are TRBV19 and TRBJ2-5, with 9 bases aligning to TRBD1. Germline CDR1 LNHDA, CDR2 SQIVND (reference sequence). V dropped 8 bases and J dropped 5; count of bases not matched to a gene: 9. The CDR3 has 14 residues. The CDR3 region is CASSAGTGFETQYF. CDR3 nucleotides: TGTGCCAGTTCCGCCGGGACAGGGTTCGAGACCCAGTACTTC.